This T cell receptor beta chain was identified during a study of cytomegalovirus exposure and HLA in healthy donors. General observations from the study: Productive rates of about 87% or about 30% were seen for most TCR beta V segments in an earlier analysis.

The PCR was carried out with 60 Vbeta primers and 13 Jbeta primers. Generated by immunoSEQ multiplex PCR, the TCRdb table keeps only in-frame clones and is missing some. The sample shows 140,000 or so clones, 80% to 90% of them seen only once. V shed 2 bases, J shed 8 bases, and the junction held 5 bases outside the gene matches. The CDR3 spans 13 residues. The germline V gene has CDR1 LGHNA and CDR2 YSLEER. This clone came up a few times. Antigen: not known. Despite likely unrecorded immune exposures, the donors were nominally healthy at the time of sampling. The specimen sequenced was PBMCs. V usage is TRBV4-3 and J usage is TRBJ1-2, with TRBD1 identical over 7 bases. This sequence was found in a woman aged 40 to 50 in good health and CMV-seropositive. CDR3 loop: CASSQNTGEGYTF. Here the CDR3 DNA reads TGCGCCAGCAGCCAAAATACAGGGGAAGGCTACACCTTC.